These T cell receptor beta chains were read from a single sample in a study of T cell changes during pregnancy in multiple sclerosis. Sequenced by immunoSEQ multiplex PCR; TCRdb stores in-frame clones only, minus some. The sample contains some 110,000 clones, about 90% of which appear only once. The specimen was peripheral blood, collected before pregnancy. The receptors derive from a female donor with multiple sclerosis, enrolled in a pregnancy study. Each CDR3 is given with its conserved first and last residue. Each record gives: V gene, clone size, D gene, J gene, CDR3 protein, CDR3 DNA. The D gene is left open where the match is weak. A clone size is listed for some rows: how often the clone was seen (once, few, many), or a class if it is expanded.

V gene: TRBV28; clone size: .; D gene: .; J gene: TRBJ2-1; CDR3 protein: CASSLFPRSSRYNEQFF; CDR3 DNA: TGTGCCAGCAGTTTATTTCCTCGGTCTAGCAGATACAATGAGCAGTTCTTC
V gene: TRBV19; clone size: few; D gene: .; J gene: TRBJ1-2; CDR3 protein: CASKSGSYGYTF; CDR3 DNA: TGTGCCAGTAAGTCCGGGAGCTATGGCTACACCTTC
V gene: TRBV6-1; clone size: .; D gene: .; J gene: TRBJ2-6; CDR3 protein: CASRRSGANVLTF; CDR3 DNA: TGTGCCAGCAGGCGCTCTGGGGCCAACGTCCTGACTTTC
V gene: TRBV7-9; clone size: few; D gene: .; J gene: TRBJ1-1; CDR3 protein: CASSLSSGNTEAFF; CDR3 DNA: TGTGCCAGCAGCCTAAGCTCTGGGAACACTGAAGCTTTCTTT
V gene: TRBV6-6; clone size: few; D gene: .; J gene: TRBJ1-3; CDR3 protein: CASRNAGSSGNTIYF; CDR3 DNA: TGTGCCAGCAGAAACGCAGGAAGCTCTGGAAACACCATATATTTT
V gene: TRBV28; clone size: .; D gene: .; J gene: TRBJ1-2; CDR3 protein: CASSSGIGYGYTF; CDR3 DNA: TGTGCCAGCAGCTCAGGGATAGGCTATGGCTACACCTTC
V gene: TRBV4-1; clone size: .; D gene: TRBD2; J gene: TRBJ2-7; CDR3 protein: CASSQDWLAGPYEQYF; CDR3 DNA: TGCGCCAGCAGCCAAGATTGGCTAGCGGGCCCCTACGAGCAGTACTTC
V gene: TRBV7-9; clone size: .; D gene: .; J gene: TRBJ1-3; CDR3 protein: CASSLRSSGNTIYF; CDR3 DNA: TGTGCCAGCAGCTTAAGGAGCTCTGGAAACACCATATATTTT
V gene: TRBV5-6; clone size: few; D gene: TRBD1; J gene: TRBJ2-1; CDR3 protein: CASSWDRDNEQFF; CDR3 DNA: TGTGCCAGCAGCTGGGACAGAGACAATGAGCAGTTCTTC
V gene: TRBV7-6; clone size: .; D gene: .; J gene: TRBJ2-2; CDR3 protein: CASSLAGGPTELFF; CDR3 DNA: TGTGCCAGCAGCTTAGCGGGGGGGCCGACGGAGCTGTTTTTT
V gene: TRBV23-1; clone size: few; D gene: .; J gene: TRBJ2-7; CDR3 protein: CASSRRDCTSEQYF; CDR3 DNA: TGCGCCAGCTCCCGGAGAGATTGTACGAGCGAGCAGTACTTC
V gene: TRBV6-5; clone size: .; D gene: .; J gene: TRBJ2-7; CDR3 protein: CASRTGHYEQYF; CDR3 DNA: TGTGCCAGCCGCACAGGGCATTACGAGCAGTACTTC
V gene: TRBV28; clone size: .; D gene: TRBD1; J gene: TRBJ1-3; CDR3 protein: CASSFSRTGGNTIYF; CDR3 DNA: TGTGCCAGCAGTTTTTCCCGGACAGGGGGAAACACCATATATTTT
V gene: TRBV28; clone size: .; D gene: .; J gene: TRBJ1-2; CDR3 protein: CASSFAFLAQGRNGYTF; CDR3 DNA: .
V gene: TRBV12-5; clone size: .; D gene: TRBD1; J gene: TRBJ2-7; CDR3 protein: CASGTGSTSSYEQYF; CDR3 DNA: TGTGCTAGTGGGACAGGGTCTACGAGCTCCTACGAGCAGTACTTC
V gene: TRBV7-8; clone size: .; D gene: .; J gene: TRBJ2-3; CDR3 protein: CASSLVSLVVDTQYF; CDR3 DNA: TGTGCCAGCAGCTTAGTGTCCCTAGTCGTAGATACGCAGTATTTT
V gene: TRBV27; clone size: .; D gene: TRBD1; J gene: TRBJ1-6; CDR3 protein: CASSLIRDRESPLHF; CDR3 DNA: TGTGCCAGCAGCCTAATCCGGGACAGGGAATCACCCCTCCACTTT
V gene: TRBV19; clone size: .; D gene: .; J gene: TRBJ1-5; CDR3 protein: CASSTYKGQGQPQHF; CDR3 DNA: TGTGCCAGTAGTACGTATAAGGGGCAGGGTCAGCCCCAGCATTTT
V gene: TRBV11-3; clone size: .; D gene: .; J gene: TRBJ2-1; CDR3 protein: CASSLDGLDNEQFF; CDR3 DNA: TGTGCCAGCAGCTTAGATGGACTGGACAATGAGCAGTTCTTC